This T cell receptor beta chain was sequenced in a study of T cells in Graves' hyperthyroidism and ophthalmopathy. This clonotype was detected ten times or more. What was amplified from RNA transcripts were TCR beta CDR3 regions. The study used the HTBI primer set for a first-round RT-PCR of the TCR CDR3. TCRdb analysed the multiplex PCR reads with MiXCR anew, one entry per CDR3 protein. This table has around 350,000 distinct CDR3 sequences, approximately 20% appearing once. The sequenced sample consisted of blood. This clonotype was sampled from a woman between 18 and 29 years old with Graves' hyperthyroidism.

The CDR3: CASSYSTGAETQYF. The CDR3 region has the DNA TGTGCCAGCAGTTACTCGACGGGGGCCGAGACCCAGTACTTC. The rearrangement uses TRBV6-2 or TRBV6-3 and TRBJ2-5; perhaps D is TRBD1 or TRBD2 (6 bases each). The CDR3 contains 14 residues. The V and J ends lost 0 bases and 5 bases respectively, with 10 bases between them. CDR1 and CDR2 from the germline V gene are MNHEY and SVGEGT.